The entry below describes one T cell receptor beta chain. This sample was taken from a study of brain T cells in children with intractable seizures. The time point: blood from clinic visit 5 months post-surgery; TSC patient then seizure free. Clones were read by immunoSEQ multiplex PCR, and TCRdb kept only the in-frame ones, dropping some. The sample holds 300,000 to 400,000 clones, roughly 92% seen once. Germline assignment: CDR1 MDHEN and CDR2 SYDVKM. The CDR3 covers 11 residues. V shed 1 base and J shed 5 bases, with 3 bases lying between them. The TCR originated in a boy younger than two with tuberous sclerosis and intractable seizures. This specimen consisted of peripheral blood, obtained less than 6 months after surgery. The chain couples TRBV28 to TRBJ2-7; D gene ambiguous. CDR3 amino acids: CASSLFDEQYF. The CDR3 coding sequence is TGTGCCAGCAGTTTATTTGACGAGCAGTACTTC. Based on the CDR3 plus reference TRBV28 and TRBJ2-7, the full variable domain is DVKVTQSSRYLVKRTGEKVFLECVQDMDHENMFWYRQDPGLGLRLIYFSYDVKMKEKGDIPEGYSVSREKKERFSLILESASTNQTSMYLCASSLFDEQYFGPGTRLTVT.